Listed here is a single TCR beta chain. As yet, its antigen is unknown. The data were obtained in a study of T-cell memory formation after mild COVID-19. Study-level points and caveats: SARS-CoV-2 specificity of second-wave clones peaking day 37 was unconfirmed.

TCRdb re-called the 5' RACE reads through MiXCR, storing one row per CDR3 protein. The sample carries under 300,000 distinct CDR3 sequences, over 9% recorded once. The V gene lost 6 bases and the J gene lost 9 bases, with 15 bases spanning the gap. This CDR3 is 12 amino acids long. Germline CDR1 reads DFQATT; CDR2 reads SNEGSKA (reference sequence). The material sequenced was PBMCs or a T cell subset sorted from them (not recorded which). The receptor's source is a man younger than 35 who had mild COVID-19 (a few samples of this study predate the infection). Cell type and time point are not known. This chain uses TRBV20-1 with TRBJ2-1; no firm D call. The CDR3 here is CSAPTGVSEQFF. CDR3 in DNA: TGCAGTGCCCCAACGGGCGTTTCTGAGCAGTTCTTC.